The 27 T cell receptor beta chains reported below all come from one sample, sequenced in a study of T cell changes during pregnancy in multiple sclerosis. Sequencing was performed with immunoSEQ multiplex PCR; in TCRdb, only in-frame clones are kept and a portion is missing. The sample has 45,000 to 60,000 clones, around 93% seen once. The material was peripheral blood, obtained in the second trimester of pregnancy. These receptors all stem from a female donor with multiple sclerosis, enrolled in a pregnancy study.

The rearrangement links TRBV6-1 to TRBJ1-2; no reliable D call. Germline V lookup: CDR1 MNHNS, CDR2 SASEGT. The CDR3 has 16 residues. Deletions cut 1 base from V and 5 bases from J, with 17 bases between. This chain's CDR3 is CASSEVNSPLTYGYTF. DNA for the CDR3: TGTGCCAGCAGTGAAGTAAACAGCCCTCTAACATATGGCTACACCTTC.

The CDR3 DNA sequence: TGTGCCAGCTCACTACAATATGCGGGTCGTTTAATCTATGGCTACACCTTC. As protein: CASSLQYAGRLIYGYTF. This chain links TRBV18 with TRBJ1-2, with no clear D. Between the trimmed V and J ends, which lost 4 bases and 4 bases, there was a span of 22 bases. Germline loops: CDR1 KGHSH, CDR2 LQKENI. There are 17 residues in the CDR3.

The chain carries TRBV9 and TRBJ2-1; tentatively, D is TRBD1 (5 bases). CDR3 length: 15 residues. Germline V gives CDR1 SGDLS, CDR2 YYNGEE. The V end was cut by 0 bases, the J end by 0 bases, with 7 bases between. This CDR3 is CASSVEGVSYNEQFF. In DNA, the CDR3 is TGTGCCAGCAGCGTAGAAGGGGTCTCCTACAATGAGCAGTTCTTC.

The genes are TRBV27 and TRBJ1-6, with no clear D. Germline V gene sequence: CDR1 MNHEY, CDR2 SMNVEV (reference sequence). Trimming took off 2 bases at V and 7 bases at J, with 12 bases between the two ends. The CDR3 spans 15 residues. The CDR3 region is CASSLESGTNSPLHF. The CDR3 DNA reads TGTGCCAGCAGTTTAGAGTCCGGTACGAATTCACCCCTCCACTTT.

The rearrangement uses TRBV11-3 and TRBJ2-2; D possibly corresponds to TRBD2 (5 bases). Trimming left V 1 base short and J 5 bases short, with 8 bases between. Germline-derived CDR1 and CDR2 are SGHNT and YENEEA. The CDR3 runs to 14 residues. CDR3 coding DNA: TGTGCCAGCAGCTTAGGTTCGGGGACCGGGGAGCTGTTTTTT. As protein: CASSLGSGTGELFF.

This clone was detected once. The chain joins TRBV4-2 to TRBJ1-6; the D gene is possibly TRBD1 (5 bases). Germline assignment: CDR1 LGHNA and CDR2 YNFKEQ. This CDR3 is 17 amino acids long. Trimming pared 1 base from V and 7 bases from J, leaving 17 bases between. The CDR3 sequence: CASSQGRGYGANSPLHF. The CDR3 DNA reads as TGTGCCAGCAGCCAAGGCCGGGGGTATGGTGCGAATTCACCCCTCCACTTT.

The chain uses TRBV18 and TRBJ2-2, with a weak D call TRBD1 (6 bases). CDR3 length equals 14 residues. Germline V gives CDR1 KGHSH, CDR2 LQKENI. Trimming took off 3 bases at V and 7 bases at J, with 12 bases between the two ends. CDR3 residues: CASSPGQLIGELFF. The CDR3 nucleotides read TGTGCCAGCTCACCGGGACAACTCATCGGGGAGCTGTTTTTT.

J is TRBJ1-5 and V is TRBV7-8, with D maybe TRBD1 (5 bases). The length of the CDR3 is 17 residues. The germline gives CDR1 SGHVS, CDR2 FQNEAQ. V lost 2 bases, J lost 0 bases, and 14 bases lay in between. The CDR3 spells CASSLMGRVVSNQPQHF. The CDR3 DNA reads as TGTGCCAGCAGCTTAATGGGCAGGGTCGTTAGCAATCAGCCCCAGCATTTT.

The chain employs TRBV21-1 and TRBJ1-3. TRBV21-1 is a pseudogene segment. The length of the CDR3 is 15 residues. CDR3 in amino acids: CASSKVSVSGNTIYF. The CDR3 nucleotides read TGTGCCAGCAGCAAAGTAAGCGTCTCTGGAAACACCATATATTTT.

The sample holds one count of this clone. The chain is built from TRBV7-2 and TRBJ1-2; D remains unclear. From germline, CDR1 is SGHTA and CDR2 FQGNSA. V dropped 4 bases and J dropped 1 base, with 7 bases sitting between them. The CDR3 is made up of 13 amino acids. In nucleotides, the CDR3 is TGTGCCAGCAGCTCAACAGATAACTATGGCTACACCTTC. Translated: CASSSTDNYGYTF. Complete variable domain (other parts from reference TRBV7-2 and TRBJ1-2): GAGVSQSPSNKVTEKGKDVELRCDPISGHTALYWYRQSLGQGLEFLIYFQGNSAPDKSGLPSDRFSAERTGGSVSTLTIQRTQQEDSAVYLCASSSTDNYGYTFGSGTRLTVV.

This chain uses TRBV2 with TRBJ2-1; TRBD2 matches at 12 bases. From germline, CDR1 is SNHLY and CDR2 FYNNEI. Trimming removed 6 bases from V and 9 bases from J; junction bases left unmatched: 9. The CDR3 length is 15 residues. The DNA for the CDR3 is TGTGCCAGCAGGGGCCTAGCGGGAGGGTGGATTGAGCAGTTCTTC. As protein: CASRGLAGGWIEQFF.

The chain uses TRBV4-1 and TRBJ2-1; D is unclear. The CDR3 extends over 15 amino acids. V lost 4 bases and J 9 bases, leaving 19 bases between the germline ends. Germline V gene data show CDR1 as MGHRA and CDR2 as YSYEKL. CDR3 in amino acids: CASSLPAREIVEQFF. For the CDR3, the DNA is TGCGCCAGCAGCCTCCCTGCGAGAGAGATTGTTGAGCAGTTCTTC.

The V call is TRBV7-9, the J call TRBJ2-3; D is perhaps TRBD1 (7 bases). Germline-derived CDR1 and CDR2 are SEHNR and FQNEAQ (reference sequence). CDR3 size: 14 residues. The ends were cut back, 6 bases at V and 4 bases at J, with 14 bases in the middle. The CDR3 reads CASRRQGGSDTQYF. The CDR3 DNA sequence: TGTGCCAGCAGACGACAGGGAGGCTCAGATACGCAGTATTTT.

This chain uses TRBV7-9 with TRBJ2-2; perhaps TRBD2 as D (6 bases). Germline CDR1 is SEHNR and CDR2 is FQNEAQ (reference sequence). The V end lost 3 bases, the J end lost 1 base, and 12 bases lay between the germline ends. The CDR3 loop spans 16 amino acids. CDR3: CASSFSLAKNTGELFF. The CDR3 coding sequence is TGTGCCAGCAGCTTTTCGCTAGCGAAGAACACCGGGGAGCTGTTTTTT.

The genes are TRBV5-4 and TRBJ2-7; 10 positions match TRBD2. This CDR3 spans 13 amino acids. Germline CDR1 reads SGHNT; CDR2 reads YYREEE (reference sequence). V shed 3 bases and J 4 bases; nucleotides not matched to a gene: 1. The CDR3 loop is CASSSSGSYEQYF. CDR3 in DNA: TGTGCCAGCAGCTCTAGCGGGAGTTACGAGCAGTACTTC.

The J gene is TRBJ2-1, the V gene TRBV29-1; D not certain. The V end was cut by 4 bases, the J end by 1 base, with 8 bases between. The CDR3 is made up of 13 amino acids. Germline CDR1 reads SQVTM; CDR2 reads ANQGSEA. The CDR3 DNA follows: TGCAGCGTTGTCTCCGGTTCCTACAATGAGCAGTTCTTC. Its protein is CSVVSGSYNEQFF.

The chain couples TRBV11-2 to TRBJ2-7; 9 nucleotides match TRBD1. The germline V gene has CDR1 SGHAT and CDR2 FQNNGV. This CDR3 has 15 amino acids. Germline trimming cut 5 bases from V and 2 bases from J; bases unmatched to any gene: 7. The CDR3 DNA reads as TGTGCCAGCAGCGCAAACAGGGGGCGCGCCTACGAGCAGTACTTC. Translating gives CASSANRGRAYEQYF.

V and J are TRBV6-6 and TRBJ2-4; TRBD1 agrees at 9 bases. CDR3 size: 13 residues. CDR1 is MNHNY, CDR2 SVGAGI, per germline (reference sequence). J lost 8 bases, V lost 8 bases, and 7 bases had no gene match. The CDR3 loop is CASFQQGADIQYF. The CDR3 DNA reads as TGTGCCAGCTTTCAACAGGGGGCGGACATTCAGTACTTC.

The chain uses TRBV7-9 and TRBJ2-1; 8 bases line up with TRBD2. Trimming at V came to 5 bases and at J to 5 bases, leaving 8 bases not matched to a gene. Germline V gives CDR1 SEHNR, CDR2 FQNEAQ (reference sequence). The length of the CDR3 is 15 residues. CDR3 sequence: CASSPTSGVHNEQFF. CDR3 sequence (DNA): TGTGCCAGCAGCCCAACTAGCGGCGTTCACAATGAGCAGTTCTTC.

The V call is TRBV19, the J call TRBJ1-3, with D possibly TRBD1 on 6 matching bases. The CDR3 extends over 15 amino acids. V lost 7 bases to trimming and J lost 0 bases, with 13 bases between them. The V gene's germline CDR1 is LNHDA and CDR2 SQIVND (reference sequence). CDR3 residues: CASTRQALSGNTIYF. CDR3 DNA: TGTGCCAGTACTAGACAGGCTCTCTCTGGAAACACCATATATTTT.

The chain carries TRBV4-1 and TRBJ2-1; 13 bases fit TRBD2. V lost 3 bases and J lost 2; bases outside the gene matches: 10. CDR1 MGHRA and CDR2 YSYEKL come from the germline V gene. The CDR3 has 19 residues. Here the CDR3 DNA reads TGCGCCAGCAGCCAGGGACTAGCGGGATTCAAGATGGCCTACAATGAGCAGTTCTTC. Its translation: CASSQGLAGFKMAYNEQFF.

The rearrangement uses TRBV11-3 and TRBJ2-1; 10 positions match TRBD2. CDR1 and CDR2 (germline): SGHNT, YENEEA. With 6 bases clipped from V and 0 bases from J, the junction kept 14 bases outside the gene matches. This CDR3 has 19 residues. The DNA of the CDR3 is TGTGCCAGCAGTTCCGCGAACCCTAGCGGGGGAAGCTCCTACAATGAGCAGTTCTTC. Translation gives CASSSANPSGGSSYNEQFF.

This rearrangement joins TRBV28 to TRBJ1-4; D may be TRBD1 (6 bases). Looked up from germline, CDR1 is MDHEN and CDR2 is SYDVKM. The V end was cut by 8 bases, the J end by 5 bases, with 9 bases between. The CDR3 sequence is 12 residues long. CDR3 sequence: CASGQGNEKLFF. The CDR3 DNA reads TGTGCCAGCGGCCAGGGGAATGAAAAACTGTTTTTT.

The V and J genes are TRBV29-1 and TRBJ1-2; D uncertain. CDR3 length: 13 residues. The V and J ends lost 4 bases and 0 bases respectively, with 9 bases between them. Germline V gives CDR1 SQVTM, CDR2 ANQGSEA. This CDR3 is CSVGRIPNYGYTF. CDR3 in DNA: TGCAGCGTTGGGCGGATACCTAACTATGGCTACACCTTC.

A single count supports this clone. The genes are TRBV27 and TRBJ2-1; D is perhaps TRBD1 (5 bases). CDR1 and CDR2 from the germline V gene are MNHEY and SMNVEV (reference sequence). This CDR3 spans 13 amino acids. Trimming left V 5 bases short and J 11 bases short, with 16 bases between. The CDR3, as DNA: TGTGCCAGCAGTCCATCCAGGGTTGGGAAGCAGTTCTTC. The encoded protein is CASSPSRVGKQFF.

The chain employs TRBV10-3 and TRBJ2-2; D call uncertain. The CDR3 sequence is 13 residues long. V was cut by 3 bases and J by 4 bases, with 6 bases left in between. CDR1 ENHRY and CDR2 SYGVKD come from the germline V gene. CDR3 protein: CAISEIITGELFF. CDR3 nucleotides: TGTGCCATCAGTGAAATCATCACCGGGGAGCTGTTTTTT.

The CDR3 DNA sequence: TGTGCCAGCAGCTTAAAGGGGGCTAACTATGGCTACACCTTC. Translating gives CASSLKGANYGYTF. The rearrangement uses TRBV7-2 and TRBJ1-2; TRBD1 is a possible D gene (6 bases). The CDR3 is 14 amino acids. Germline V CDR1 and CDR2: SGHTA, FQGNSA. V dropped 2 bases and J dropped 0 bases, with 7 bases sitting between them.